This T cell receptor (beta chain) stems from a study of T-cell reconstitution after alpha-beta-depleted transplantation in children. Findings and limits, study-wide: One year after transplant, T-cell counts and diversity came mostly from newly produced T cells. Some patients' high day-60 TCRbeta diversity was traced to surviving recipient T cells and thymic progenitors.

This CDR3 comprises 14 residues. Trimming stripped 4 bases from V and 6 bases from J, with 12 bases between. In germline, CDR1 is SGHTA, CDR2 FQGTGA. Remarks on this clonotype: As yet, its antigen is unknown.

Preparation of the TCRbeta library involved a method that used unique molecular identifiers. TCRdb re-analysed the PCR reads in MiXCR, keeping a single row per CDR3 protein. Of 250,000 to 300,000 distinct CDR3 sequences listed, about 9.5% are singletons. The sequence was obtained from a boy younger than two with acute myeloid leukemia, due to receive a stem cell transplant. The sequencing here drew on PBMCs, taken before TCRalphabeta/CD19-depleted stem cell transplant. The genes are TRBV7-3 and TRBJ2-2; D uncertain. The CDR3 reads CASSSNPRAGELFF. The CDR3 region has the DNA TGTGCCAGCAGCTCGAATCCCCGAGCCGGGGAGCTGTTTTTT.